This TCR beta chain was captured in a study of regulatory T cells in long-lasting Graves disease. CDR3 length: 15 amino acids. Germline assignment: CDR1 SGHAT and CDR2 FQNNGV. The V end lost 8 bases, the J end lost 2 bases, and 16 bases lay between the germline ends. Stated time point: newly diagnosed GD, antithyroid drugs for less than 3 months. RNA from PBMCs was the source of the TCR library. To make TCR beta libraries, researchers used iRepertoire HTBI primers and Arm-PCR of CDR3 regions. Per the study methods: The study identified roughly 59 TRBV and 13 to 15 TRBJ segments across samples. TCRdb re-derived calls from the multiplex PCR reads in MiXCR, one entry per CDR3 protein. TCRdb assigned the V and J calls; the authors' analysis was not used. The sample lists 350,000 to 450,000 distinct CDR3 sequences; more than 13% were seen once. The table lists this clonotype with many counts. These data also featured in a second study, about T cells in Graves' hyperthyroidism and ophthalmopathy. According to that study: In blood, most of the thyroid clonotypes expanded above 0.001 were also present.

This chain connects TRBV11-2 to TRBJ2-1; possible D gene TRBD2, 5 bases. The TCR originated in a woman younger than 45 with Graves disease. Sequencing was performed on peripheral blood mononuclear cells (PBMCs), taken at new diagnosis, from a patient treated with antithyroid drugs. CDR3: CASHSGDYTYNEQFF. The CDR3, as DNA: TGTGCCAGCCATTCAGGTGACTACACCTACAATGAGCAGTTCTTC. The full variable domain, in which reference TRBV11-2 and TRBJ2-1 provide the parts outside the CDR3, is EAGVAQSPRYKIIEKRQSVAFWCNPISGHATLYWYQQILGQGPKLLIQFQNNGVVDDSQLPKDRFSAERLKGVDSTLKIQPAKLEDSAVYLCASHSGDYTYNEQFFGPGTRLTVL.